This T cell receptor beta chain was sequenced for a study of regulatory T cells in long-lasting Graves disease. Notes on the study in general: The study found lower TCR diversity in persistent Graves' patients than in newly diagnosed ones.

The sample holds a few counts of this clonotype. Its antigen is undetermined. The TCR beta library used iRepertoire HTBI primers with Arm-PCR amplification of CDR3. Each CDR3 protein gets one entry after TCRdb re-called the multiplex PCR reads with MiXCR. This table has fewer than 550,000 distinct CDR3 sequences, 20% to 25% appearing once. The CDR3 extends over 15 amino acids. The trim removed 3 bases at V and 3 bases at J, leaving 3 bases unmatched. The germline V gene encodes CDR1 SEHNR and CDR2 FQNEAQ (reference sequence). As for time point: persistent/refractory GD, antithyroid drugs over 5 years with positive TRAb. Making the TCR library involved RNA that had been extracted from PBMCs. The patients were drawn from one endocrinology department in Xi'an, China.

V and J are TRBV7-9 and TRBJ2-2; 8 bases line up with TRBD1. The source was peripheral blood mononuclear cells (PBMCs), collected when the disease was refractory, from a patient treated with antithyroid drugs. The source of this sequence is a female donor with Graves disease. The CDR3 nucleotides are TGTGCCAGCAGCTTCGGGACAGGACACACCGGGGAGCTGTTTTTT. As protein: CASSFGTGHTGELFF.